This T cell receptor beta chain was documented in a study of blood T cell repertoires in COVID-19. Whole-study context: The analysed material was cDNA or gDNA that came from T cells, B-cell-depleted T cells, or PBMCs.

CDR3 length: 14 amino acids. CDR1 is GTSNPN and CDR2 is SVGIG in the germline V gene (reference sequence). The V end lost 2 bases, the J end lost 6 bases, and 15 bases lay between the germline ends. In the source study's methods: How many nucleated cells were present was estimated from reference gene primer amplification. Profiling relied on immunoSEQ multiplex PCR, and the TCRdb table lists in-frame clones only, not all of them. The D gene and trimming were derived from the DNA, and the V and J assignments and clone size from that table. Of around 160,000 clones listed, approximately 91% are singletons.

The receptor comes from a man between 18 and 29 years old with acute or convalescent COVID-19. The sample comprised peripheral blood. The V gene is TRBV30, the J gene TRBJ2-3; D remains unclear. The CDR3 spells CAWSLASFGDTQYF. CDR3 nucleotides: TGTGCCTGGAGTTTAGCCTCCTTTGGGGATACGCAGTATTTT.